This T cell receptor beta chain was retrieved from a study of blood T cell repertoires in COVID-19. Losses at the gene ends were 2 bases for V and 10 bases for J; bases not matched to a gene: 15. Looked up from germline, CDR1 is SGHRS and CDR2 is YFSETQ. The CDR3 contains 16 residues. Clones were read by immunoSEQ multiplex PCR, and TCRdb kept only the in-frame ones, dropping some. The sample contains roughly 200,000 clones, approximately 90% of which appear only once. The sample consisted of peripheral blood. The sequence derives from a man aged 50 to 59 with acute or convalescent COVID-19. The chain links TRBV5-1 to TRBJ2-3; TRBD1 agrees at 8 bases. CDR3 in amino acids: CASSFGQGISEDPQYF. CDR3 nucleotides: TGCGCCAGCAGCTTTGGACAGGGCATTTCGGAGGATCCGCAGTATTTT. Based on the CDR3 plus reference TRBV5-1 and TRBJ2-3, the full variable domain is KAGVTQTPRYLIKTRGQQVTLSCSPISGHRSVSWYQQTPGQGLQFLFEYFSETQRNKGNFPGRFSGRQFSNSRSEMNVSTLELGDSALYLCASSFGQGISEDPQYFGPGTRLTVL.